This TCR beta chain was documented in a study of sequential checkpoint blockade in melanoma. Looking at the study overall: First-line arms were nivolumab then ipilimumab, or the reverse, randomized 1:1. Maintenance nivolumab came after either treatment sequence.

TCRdb keeps only in-frame clones here, not all; method: immunoSEQ multiplex PCR. The sample lists tens of thousands of clones; 82% were seen once. Treatment given: randomized to nivolumab then ipilimumab (arm A) or the reverse (arm B). Patients had received no earlier DNA-damaging chemotherapy. Sorted cells were live CD3+CD8+, lacking CD19 and CD56, from PBMCs. The sample was CD8+ T cells sorted from blood (inferred from file names), taken from a patient given nivolumab and ipilimumab in sequence. The TCR comes from a human donor with melanoma.

The CDR3, as DNA: TGTGCCAGCAGTTACACAGGGGTCCGTGGCACAGATACGCAGTATTTT. The encoded protein is CASSYTGVRGTDTQYF. The chain uses TRBV6-5 and TRBJ2-3; the match to TRBD1 covers 7 bases. Losses at the gene ends were 2 bases for V and 1 base for J; bases not matched to a gene: 6. The V gene's germline CDR1 is MNHEY and CDR2 SVGAGI. The CDR3 has 16 amino acids.